The rows below give T cell receptor beta chains drawn from one sample of a study of shared clonotypes between healthy human individuals. The data were produced by immunoSEQ multiplex PCR, yet TCRdb's version contains in-frame clones alone and is incomplete. The sample includes a few hundred thousand clones, around 95% seen only once; the top ten take 0.11%. Sequencing was performed on naive CD8+ T cells sorted from blood. These receptors originate from a young woman in good health. CDR3s include the opening cysteine and the closing phenylalanine or tryptophan. The D gene is left open where the match is weak. Some rows have no size entry. The others give once, few or many, or a class for an expanded clone.

CDR3nt: TGTGCTAGTGGTTTGGCCCCGGGACATCCACCTTATGGCTACACCTTC
CDR3aa: CASGLAPGHPPYGYTF
j_gene: TRBJ1-2
d_gene: NA
v_gene: TRBV12-5
abundance: NA

CDR3nt: TGTGCCAGCAGTCTCACAGGGAGGGACAATGAGCAGTTCTTC
CDR3aa: CASSLTGRDNEQFF
j_gene: TRBJ2-1
d_gene: NA
v_gene: TRBV27
abundance: NA

CDR3nt: TGTGCCAGCAGCTCGGGACAGGGATCCGAGCAGTACTTC
CDR3aa: CASSSGQGSEQYF
j_gene: TRBJ2-7
d_gene: TRBD1
v_gene: TRBV7-7
abundance: NA

CDR3nt: TGTGCCAGCAGTTTCCCCCCCGTTCCGTACTTC
CDR3aa: CASSFPPVPYF
j_gene: TRBJ2-7
d_gene: NA
v_gene: TRBV28
abundance: NA

CDR3nt: TGTGCCAGCAGCTTCTCTCGGACAGATACGCAGTATTTT
CDR3aa: CASSFSRTDTQYF
j_gene: TRBJ2-3
d_gene: NA
v_gene: TRBV7-9
abundance: NA

CDR3nt: TGTGCCAGCAGTTATCTTAGGCTCCAAGAGACCCAGTACTTC
CDR3aa: CASSYLRLQETQYF
j_gene: TRBJ2-5
d_gene: NA
v_gene: TRBV6-5
abundance: NA

CDR3nt: TGTGCCAGCAGCTGGGCGAGTGAATGGACCGGGGAGCTGTTTTTT
CDR3aa: CASSWASEWTGELFF
j_gene: TRBJ2-2
d_gene: NA
v_gene: TRBV5-5
abundance: NA

CDR3nt: TGTGCCATCAGCGGACCCGTAGGGGCCCCGGGGAACCAAGAGACCCAGTACTTC
CDR3aa: CAISGPVGAPGNQETQYF
j_gene: TRBJ2-5
d_gene: NA
v_gene: TRBV10-3
abundance: once

CDR3nt: TGTGCCAGCAGCCAAGCCCACCAAATTGGAGGGTATGGCTACACCTTC
CDR3aa: CASSQAHQIGGYGYTF
j_gene: TRBJ1-2
d_gene: NA
v_gene: TRBV14
abundance: NA

CDR3nt: TGTGCCAGCAGTTCCGACGGATACTCCTACGAGCAGTACTTC
CDR3aa: CASSSDGYSYEQYF
j_gene: TRBJ2-7
d_gene: NA
v_gene: TRBV28
abundance: NA

CDR3nt: TGTGCCAGCATTGCGGGGAGTGGTTACGAGCAGTACTTC
CDR3aa: CASIAGSGYEQYF
j_gene: TRBJ2-7
d_gene: NA
v_gene: TRBV6-1
abundance: NA

CDR3nt: TGTGCCAGCAGTGAAAGGGCCCCTTATCAGCCCCAGCATTTT
CDR3aa: CASSERAPYQPQHF
j_gene: TRBJ1-5
d_gene: NA
v_gene: TRBV6-1
abundance: NA

CDR3nt: TGTGCCAGCAGCGCCCCTTCCACAGATACGCAGTATTTT
CDR3aa: CASSAPSTDTQYF
j_gene: TRBJ2-3
d_gene: NA
v_gene: TRBV7-9
abundance: NA

CDR3nt: TGTGCCACCAGCCATACAGGGGGAAGTGGCTACACCTTC
CDR3aa: CATSHTGGSGYTF
j_gene: TRBJ1-2
d_gene: TRBD1
v_gene: TRBV15
abundance: once

CDR3nt: TGTGCCACCAGCAGGGGGACTTATCCACCCCTCCACTTT
CDR3aa: CATSRGTYPPLHF
j_gene: TRBJ1-6
d_gene: NA
v_gene: TRBV15
abundance: NA

CDR3nt: TGTGCCAGCAGCTTCACCCAGGCCTACGAGCAGTACTTC
CDR3aa: CASSFTQAYEQYF
j_gene: TRBJ2-7
d_gene: NA
v_gene: TRBV5-8
abundance: NA

CDR3nt: TGTGCCAGCAGCGGGAAGCTTGATGAGCAGTTCTTC
CDR3aa: CASSGKLDEQFF
j_gene: TRBJ2-1
d_gene: NA
v_gene: TRBV9
abundance: NA

CDR3nt: TGTGCCAGCAGTTACAGCCAAAACAATGAGCAGTTCTTC
CDR3aa: CASSYSQNNEQFF
j_gene: TRBJ2-1
d_gene: NA
v_gene: TRBV6-5
abundance: NA

CDR3nt: TGTGCCAGCGGGCGGGGAGCGGGCTATGGCTACACCTTC
CDR3aa: CASGRGAGYGYTF
j_gene: TRBJ1-2
d_gene: NA
v_gene: TRBV6-5
abundance: NA

CDR3nt: TGTGCCAGCAGTTTTACCGGCAGCTACGAGCAGTACTTC
CDR3aa: CASSFTGSYEQYF
j_gene: TRBJ2-7
d_gene: NA
v_gene: TRBV27
abundance: NA

CDR3nt: TGTGCCAGTAGTCCCCGACAGGGGCCATCCTACGAGCAGTACTTC
CDR3aa: CASSPRQGPSYEQYF
j_gene: TRBJ2-7
d_gene: TRBD1
v_gene: TRBV19
abundance: NA

CDR3nt: TGTGCCAGCAGTTTATATTCAGGGGCGCCAAACTATGGCTACACCTTC
CDR3aa: CASSLYSGAPNYGYTF
j_gene: TRBJ1-2
d_gene: NA
v_gene: TRBV28
abundance: NA

CDR3nt: TGTGCCAGCAGTGCCCCGGGACTAGCCGTCGAGCAGTACTTC
CDR3aa: CASSAPGLAVEQYF
j_gene: TRBJ2-7
d_gene: TRBD2
v_gene: TRBV25-1
abundance: NA

CDR3nt: TGCGCCAGCAGCCTACTGCATTGGCTAGCGGGAGTCAATGAGCAGTTCTTC
CDR3aa: CASSLLHWLAGVNEQFF
j_gene: TRBJ2-1
d_gene: TRBD2
v_gene: TRBV4-1
abundance: NA

CDR3nt: TGTGCCAGCAGTTACTCTCGAGGTCAGGGATCCTACGAGCAGTACTTC
CDR3aa: CASSYSRGQGSYEQYF
j_gene: TRBJ2-7
d_gene: NA
v_gene: TRBV6-5
abundance: NA

CDR3nt: TGTGCCAGCAGTGAATATCACGCGACAGGGTTCGAGACCCAGTACTTC
CDR3aa: CASSEYHATGFETQYF
j_gene: TRBJ2-5
d_gene: TRBD1
v_gene: TRBV25-1
abundance: once

CDR3nt: TGTGCCTGGAATGATTGGGGGCGACATCAGCCCCAGCATTTT
CDR3aa: CAWNDWGRHQPQHF
j_gene: TRBJ1-5
d_gene: NA
v_gene: TRBV30
abundance: NA

CDR3nt: TGTGCCAGCAGCTTCACCGGGTTTATAGACTATGGCTACACCTTC
CDR3aa: CASSFTGFIDYGYTF
j_gene: TRBJ1-2
d_gene: NA
v_gene: TRBV7-9
abundance: NA

CDR3nt: TGTGCCACCCGGACAGGGGGTTGGACTGAAGCTTTCTTT
CDR3aa: CATRTGGWTEAFF
j_gene: TRBJ1-1
d_gene: TRBD1
v_gene: TRBV19
abundance: NA

CDR3nt: TGTGCCAGCAGCTTGGCAGGGACCGCCTCCTACGAGCAGTACTTC
CDR3aa: CASSLAGTASYEQYF
j_gene: TRBJ2-7
d_gene: NA
v_gene: TRBV5-6
abundance: NA

CDR3nt: TGTGCCAGTAGGAGAGACAGGAGAAATCAGCCCCAGCATTTT
CDR3aa: CASRRDRRNQPQHF
j_gene: TRBJ1-5
d_gene: NA
v_gene: TRBV19
abundance: NA

CDR3nt: TGTGCCAGCAGCGGACAGGGGACAAAGAGGGAAGCTTTCTTT
CDR3aa: CASSGQGTKREAFF
j_gene: TRBJ1-1
d_gene: TRBD1
v_gene: TRBV2
abundance: NA

CDR3nt: TGCAGCGTTGAAGGGGGGAGGACAGGGGATGGTGGCACTGAAGCTTTCTTT
CDR3aa: CSVEGGRTGDGGTEAFF
j_gene: TRBJ1-1
d_gene: TRBD1
v_gene: TRBV29-1
abundance: NA

CDR3nt: TGTGCCAGCAGTTTAGGCGCGGGAGGCGGGGTAGATACGCAGTATTTT
CDR3aa: CASSLGAGGGVDTQYF
j_gene: TRBJ2-3
d_gene: TRBD2
v_gene: TRBV28
abundance: NA

CDR3nt: TGTGCCAGCGGCGGGACTTATAGCAATCAGCCCCAGCATTTT
CDR3aa: CASGGTYSNQPQHF
j_gene: TRBJ1-5
d_gene: NA
v_gene: TRBV6-1
abundance: NA

CDR3nt: TGTGCCAGCAGTTTATTGGCTAGCGGGAGTGTTTACAATGAGCAGTTCTTC
CDR3aa: CASSLLASGSVYNEQFF
j_gene: TRBJ2-1
d_gene: TRBD2
v_gene: TRBV27
abundance: NA

CDR3nt: TGTGCCAGCAGTTTAGAAGGGGCACAAGGGCAGTTCTTC
CDR3aa: CASSLEGAQGQFF
j_gene: TRBJ2-1
d_gene: NA
v_gene: TRBV28
abundance: NA

CDR3nt: TGCGCCAGCAGTTCTACCGGCGGATTCTCCTACGAGCAGTACTTC
CDR3aa: CASSSTGGFSYEQYF
j_gene: TRBJ2-7
d_gene: NA
v_gene: TRBV4-1
abundance: NA